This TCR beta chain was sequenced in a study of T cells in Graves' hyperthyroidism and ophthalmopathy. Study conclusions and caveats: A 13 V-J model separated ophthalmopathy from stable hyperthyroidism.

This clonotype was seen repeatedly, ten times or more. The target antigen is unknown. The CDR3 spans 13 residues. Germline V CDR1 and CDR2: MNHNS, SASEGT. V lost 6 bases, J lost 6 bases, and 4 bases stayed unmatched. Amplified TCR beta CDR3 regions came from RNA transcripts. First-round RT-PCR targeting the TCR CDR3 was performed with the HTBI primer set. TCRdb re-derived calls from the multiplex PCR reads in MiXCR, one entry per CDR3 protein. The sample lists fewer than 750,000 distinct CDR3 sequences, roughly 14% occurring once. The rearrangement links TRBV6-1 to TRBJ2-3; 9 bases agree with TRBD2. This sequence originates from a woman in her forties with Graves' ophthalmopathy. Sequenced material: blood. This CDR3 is CASSRTSVDTQYF. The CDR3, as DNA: TGTGCCAGCAGCAGGACTAGCGTGGATACGCAGTATTTT.